This T cell receptor (beta chain) emerged from a study of cytomegalovirus exposure and HLA in healthy donors. The CDR3 sequence is 15 residues long. Per the germline V gene, CDR1 is SNHLY and CDR2 is FYNNEI. V was cut by 1 base and J by 7 bases, with 13 bases left in between. Details on this clone: Antigen unknown.

The PCR employed 60 Vbeta primers together with 13 Jbeta primers. Sequencing used immunoSEQ multiplex PCR; TCRdb keeps in-frame clones, though not all of them. This table holds 85,000 to 100,000 clones, about 89% found once. Study-wide results and caveats: One cluster of highly shared sequence variants probably arose as a sequencing artifact. Most of the TCR beta V segments (in an earlier analysis) were productive either about 87% or about 30% of the time. HLA restriction was apparent for most CMV-associated TCR beta chains in a later analysis.

This TCR derives from a man younger than 45 in good health and CMV-seropositive. The sequenced material came from PBMCs. This sequence joins TRBV2 and TRBJ2-2; TRBD2 is a possible D gene (6 bases). The CDR3 coding sequence is TGTGCCAGCAGTGAAGGGCGGAGGGGAAGCGGGGAGCTGTTTTTT. Translated: CASSEGRRGSGELFF.